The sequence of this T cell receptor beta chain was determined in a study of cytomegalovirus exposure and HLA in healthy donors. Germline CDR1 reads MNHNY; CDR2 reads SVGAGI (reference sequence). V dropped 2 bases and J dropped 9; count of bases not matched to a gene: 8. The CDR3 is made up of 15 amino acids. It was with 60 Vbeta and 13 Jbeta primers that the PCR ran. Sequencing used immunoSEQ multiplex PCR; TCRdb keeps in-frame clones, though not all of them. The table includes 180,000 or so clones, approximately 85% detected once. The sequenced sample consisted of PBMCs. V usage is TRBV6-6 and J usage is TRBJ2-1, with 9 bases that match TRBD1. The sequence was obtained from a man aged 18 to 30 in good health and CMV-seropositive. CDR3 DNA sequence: TGTGCCAGCAGTTACCGGGGACAGGGAGGTGGTGAGCAGTTCTTC. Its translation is CASSYRGQGGGEQFF.